This TCR beta chain is from a study of blood T cell repertoires in COVID-19. Study-wide background: The samples span acute and convalescent COVID-19 from the United States, Italy and Spain. Sources were T cells, B-cell-depleted T cells, or PBMCs; the material itself was cDNA or gDNA.

V lost 6 bases, J lost 14 bases, and 7 bases stayed unmatched. This CDR3 contains 12 residues. Germline V CDR1 and CDR2: MDHEN, SYDVKM. In the authors' workflow: Nucleated cell number was recorded as an estimate derived from reference gene primer amplification. The data were produced by immunoSEQ multiplex PCR, yet TCRdb's version contains in-frame clones alone and is incomplete. From that table come the V and J calls and clone size; the DNA was used to work out D and trimming. The profile shows about 400,000 clones, around 90% of them singletons. The specimen sequenced was peripheral blood. The chain joins TRBV28 to TRBJ1-6; 7 positions agree with TRBD1. The sequence derives from a man in his forties with acute or convalescent COVID-19. CDR3 protein: CASSKGQPALHF. Here the CDR3 DNA reads TGTGCCAGCAGCAAGGGACAGCCGGCCCTCCACTTT.